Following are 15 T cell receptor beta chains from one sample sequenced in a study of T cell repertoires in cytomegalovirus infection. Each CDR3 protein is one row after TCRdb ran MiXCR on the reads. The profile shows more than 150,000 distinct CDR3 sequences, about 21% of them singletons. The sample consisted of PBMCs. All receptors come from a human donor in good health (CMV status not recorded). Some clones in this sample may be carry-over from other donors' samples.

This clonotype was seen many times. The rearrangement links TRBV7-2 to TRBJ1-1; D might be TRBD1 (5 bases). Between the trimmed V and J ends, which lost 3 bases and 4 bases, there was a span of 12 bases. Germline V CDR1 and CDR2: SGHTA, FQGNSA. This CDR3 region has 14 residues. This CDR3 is CASSFGGYGTEAFF. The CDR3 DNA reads TGTGCCAGCAGCTTTGGGGGGTACGGCACTGAAGCTTTCTTT.

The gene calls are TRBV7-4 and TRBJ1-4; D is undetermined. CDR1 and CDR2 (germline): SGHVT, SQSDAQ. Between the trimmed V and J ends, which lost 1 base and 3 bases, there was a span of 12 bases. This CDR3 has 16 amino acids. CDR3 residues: CASSLGSVSANEKLFF. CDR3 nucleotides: TGTGCCAGCAGCTTAGGATCGGTGTCAGCTAATGAAAAACTGTTTTTT.

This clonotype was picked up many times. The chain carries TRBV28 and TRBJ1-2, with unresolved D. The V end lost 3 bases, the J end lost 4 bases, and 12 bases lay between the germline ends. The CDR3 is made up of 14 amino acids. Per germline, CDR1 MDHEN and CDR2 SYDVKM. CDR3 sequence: CASSLLGFPYGYTF. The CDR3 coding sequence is TGTGCCAGCAGTTTGCTTGGGTTTCCCTATGGCTACACCTTC.

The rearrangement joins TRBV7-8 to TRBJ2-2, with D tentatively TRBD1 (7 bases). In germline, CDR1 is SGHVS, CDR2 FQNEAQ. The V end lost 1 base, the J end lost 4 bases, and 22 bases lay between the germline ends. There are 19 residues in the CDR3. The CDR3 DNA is TGTGCCAGCAGCTTAGGCCCAGACAGGGTACTAGCCTTCACCGGGGAGCTGTTTTTT. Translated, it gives CASSLGPDRVLAFTGELFF.

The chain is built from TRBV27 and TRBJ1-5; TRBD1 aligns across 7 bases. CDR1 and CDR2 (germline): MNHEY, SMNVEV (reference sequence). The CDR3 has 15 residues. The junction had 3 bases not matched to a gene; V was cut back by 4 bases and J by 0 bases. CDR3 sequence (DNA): TGTGCCAGCAGTTCCGGGACAGTTAGCAATCAGCCCCAGCATTTT. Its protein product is CASSSGTVSNQPQHF.

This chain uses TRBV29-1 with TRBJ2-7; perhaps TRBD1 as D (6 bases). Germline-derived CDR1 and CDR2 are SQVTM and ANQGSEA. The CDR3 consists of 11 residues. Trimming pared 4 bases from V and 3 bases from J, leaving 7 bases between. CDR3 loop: CSVGGGYEQYF. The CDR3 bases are TGCAGCGTTGGAGGGGGCTACGAGCAGTACTTC.

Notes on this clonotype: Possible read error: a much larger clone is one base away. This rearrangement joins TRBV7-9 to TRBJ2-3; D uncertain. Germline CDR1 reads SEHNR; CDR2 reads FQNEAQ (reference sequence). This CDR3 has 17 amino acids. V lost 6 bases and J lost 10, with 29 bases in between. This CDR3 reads CASSPKTSVTPGDAQYF. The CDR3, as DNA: TGTGCCAGCAGTCCTAAAACGAGCGTTACTCCTGGGGATGCGCAGTATTTT.

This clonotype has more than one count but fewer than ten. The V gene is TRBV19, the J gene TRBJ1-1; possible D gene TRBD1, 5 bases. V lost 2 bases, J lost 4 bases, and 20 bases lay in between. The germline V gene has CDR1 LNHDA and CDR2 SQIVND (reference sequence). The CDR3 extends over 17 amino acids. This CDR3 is CASSIPLSRAEGTEAFF. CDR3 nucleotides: TGTGCCAGTAGTATACCCCTCAGCAGGGCAGAAGGCACTGAAGCTTTCTTT.

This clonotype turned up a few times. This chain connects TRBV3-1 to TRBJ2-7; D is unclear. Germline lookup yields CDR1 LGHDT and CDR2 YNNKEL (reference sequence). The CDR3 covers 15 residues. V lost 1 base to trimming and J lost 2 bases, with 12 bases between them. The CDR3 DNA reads TGTGCCAGCAGCCAAGGGACCCAAGCCCCCTACGAGCAGTACTTC. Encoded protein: CASSQGTQAPYEQYF.

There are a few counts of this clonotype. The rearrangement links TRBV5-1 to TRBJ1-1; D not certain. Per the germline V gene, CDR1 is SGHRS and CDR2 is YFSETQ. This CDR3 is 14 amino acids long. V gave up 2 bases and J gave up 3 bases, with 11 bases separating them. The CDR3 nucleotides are TGCGCCAGCAGCTTAATCGGGCAGGACACTGAAGCTTTCTTT. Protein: CASSLIGQDTEAFF.

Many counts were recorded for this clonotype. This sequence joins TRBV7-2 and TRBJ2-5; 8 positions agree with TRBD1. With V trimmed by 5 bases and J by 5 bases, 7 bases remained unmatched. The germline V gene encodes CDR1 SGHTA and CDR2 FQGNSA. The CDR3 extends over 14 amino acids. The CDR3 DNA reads TGTGCCAGCAGCCCAAACAGGGGGTCGGAGACCCAGTACTTC. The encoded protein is CASSPNRGSETQYF.

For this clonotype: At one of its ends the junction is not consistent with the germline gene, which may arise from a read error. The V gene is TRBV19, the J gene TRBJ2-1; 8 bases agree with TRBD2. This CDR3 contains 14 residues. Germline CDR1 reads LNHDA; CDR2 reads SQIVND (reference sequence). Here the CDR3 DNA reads TGTGCCAGTAACTTGGGGACTAGGGTGGATGATCAGTTCTTC. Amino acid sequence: CASNLGTRVDDQFF.

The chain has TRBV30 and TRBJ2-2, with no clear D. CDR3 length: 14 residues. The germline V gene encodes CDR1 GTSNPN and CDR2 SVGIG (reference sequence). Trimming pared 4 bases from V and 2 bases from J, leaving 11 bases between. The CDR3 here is CAWIPRSNTGELFF. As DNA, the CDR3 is TGTGCCTGGATTCCGCGGAGCAACACCGGGGAGCTGTTTTTT.

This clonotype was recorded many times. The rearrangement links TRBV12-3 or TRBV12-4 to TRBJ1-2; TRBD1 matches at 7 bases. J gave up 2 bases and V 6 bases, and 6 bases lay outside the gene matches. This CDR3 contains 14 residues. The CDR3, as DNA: TGTGCCAGCAGCCCGGGACAGACAAACTATGGCTACACCTTC. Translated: CASSPGQTNYGYTF.

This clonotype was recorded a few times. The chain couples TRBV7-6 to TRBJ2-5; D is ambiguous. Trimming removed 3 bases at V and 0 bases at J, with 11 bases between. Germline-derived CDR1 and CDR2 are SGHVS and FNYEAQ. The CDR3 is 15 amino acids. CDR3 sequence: CASSLAERYQETQYF. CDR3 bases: TGTGCCAGCAGCTTGGCAGAGAGGTACCAAGAGACCCAGTACTTC.